Below, 25 T cell receptor beta chains from the same sample are listed, as sequenced in a study of blood T cells in healthy people across ages. Through a sample-barcoded 5' primer and a J-beta primer mix, a second PCR was run for about 6 to 11 cycles. TCRdb used MiXCR to reprocess the 5' RACE reads, holding one entry per CDR3 protein. The profile shows fewer than 1.5 million distinct CDR3 sequences, roughly 45% of them singletons. Sequencing input: blood. The receptors shown here come from a woman between 18 and 29 years old in good health.

Ten or more counts support this clonotype. CDR3 bases: TGCGCCAGCAGCCAATATGTCAGAGGCAGTGAGCAGTTCTTC. Its protein product is CASSQYVRGSEQFF. This chain connects TRBV4-1 to TRBJ2-1; no reliable D call. Germline assignment: CDR1 MGHRA and CDR2 YSYEKL. CDR3 length equals 14 residues. Trimming took off 2 bases at V and 9 bases at J, with 14 bases between the two ends.

The rearrangement links TRBV2 to TRBJ2-3; D is possibly TRBD2 (7 bases). Germline assignment: CDR1 SNHLY and CDR2 FYNNEI. The V gene lost 8 bases and the J gene lost 2 bases, with 14 bases spanning the gap. CDR3 length: 14 amino acids. The CDR3, as DNA: TGTGCCAGCGGAAGGGGGGGCAACACAGATACGCAGTATTTT. Translated, it gives CASGRGGNTDTQYF.

CDR3: CASSGYGMDGYTF. As DNA, the CDR3 is TGTGCCAGCAGTGGGTATGGGATGGATGGCTACACCTTC. V and J are TRBV6-4 and TRBJ1-2; D is uncertain. The V gene's germline CDR1 is MRHNA and CDR2 SNTAGT. V was shortened by 4 bases and J by 6 bases, with 12 bases between the two germline ends. This CDR3 comprises 13 residues.

DNA for the CDR3: TGTGCCAGCAGCTTGCGGAGCACCGGGGAGCTGTTTTTT. This gives the protein CASSLRSTGELFF. V and J are TRBV7-2 and TRBJ2-2, with D unresolved. Germline CDR1 and CDR2: SGHTA and FQGNSA. The CDR3 spans 13 residues. The ends were cut back, 3 bases at V and 4 bases at J, with 6 bases in the middle.

The table lists this clonotype with a few counts. This sequence joins TRBV5-1 and TRBJ2-3; D possibly uses TRBD1 or TRBD2 (6 bases each). V lost 4 bases, J lost 2 bases, and 14 bases lay in between. CDR1 SGHRS and CDR2 YFSETQ come from the germline V gene. This CDR3 region has 15 residues. CDR3 sequence reads: CASSPGGGHTDTQYF. For the CDR3, the DNA is TGCGCCAGCAGCCCCGGGGGCGGACACACAGATACGCAGTATTTT.

The gene calls are TRBV3-1 and TRBJ2-3; the match to TRBD1 covers 7 bases. V was clipped by 4 bases and J by 5 bases; unmatched bases: 12. Germline-derived CDR1 and CDR2 are LGHDT and YNNKEL (reference sequence). The CDR3 spans 16 residues. The chain's CDR3 is CASSPFGTDSEDTQYF. Written as DNA, the CDR3 is TGTGCCAGCAGCCCGTTCGGGACAGACAGTGAAGATACGCAGTATTTT.

V gene TRBV10-3 combines with J gene TRBJ2-5, with 13 bases fitting TRBD2. The V gene's germline CDR1 is ENHRY and CDR2 SYGVKD. This CDR3 comprises 14 residues. V dropped 6 bases and J dropped 3; count of bases not matched to a gene: 1. Here the CDR3 DNA reads TGTGCCATCAGGGGGACTAGCGGGGAAGAGACCCAGTACTTC. This gives the protein CAIRGTSGEETQYF.

The V call is TRBV6-1, the J call TRBJ2-1; 9 bases match TRBD1. Trimming removed 9 bases from V and 5 bases from J; junction bases left unmatched: 14. From germline, CDR1 is MNHNS and CDR2 SASEGT. CDR3 length equals 16 residues. The CDR3 reads CASCKTPGQGNNEQFF. The CDR3 nucleotides are TGTGCCAGTTGTAAGACTCCGGGACAGGGTAACAATGAGCAGTTCTTC.

The rearrangement links TRBV7-2 to TRBJ2-4; 10 nucleotides line up with TRBD2. The J call is uncertain, as TRBJ2-7 better fits the DNA end. Germline CDR1 SGHTA, CDR2 FQGNSA. The CDR3 spans 14 residues. This CDR3 reads CASSVQAGGYEQYF. As DNA, the CDR3 is TGTGCCAGCAGCGTTCAAGCGGGAGGGTACGAGCAGTACTTC.

The gene calls are TRBV5-1 and TRBJ1-1; 12 bases are a match to TRBD1. Trimming took 3 bases from V and 5 from J; bases not matched to a gene: 14. The CDR3 runs to 18 residues. Germline loops: CDR1 SGHRS, CDR2 YFSETQ. The CDR3 reads CASSSLPGTGGAGTEAFF. CDR3 sequence (DNA): TGCGCCAGCAGCTCACTTCCCGGGACAGGGGGCGCCGGGACTGAAGCTTTCTTT.

This clonotype was found a few times. The chain joins TRBV20-1 to TRBJ2-1; D gene uncertain. The germline V gene has CDR1 DFQATT and CDR2 SNEGSKA (reference sequence). This CDR3 contains 13 residues. V gave up 0 bases and J gave up 5 bases, with 8 bases separating them. The CDR3 DNA sequence: TGCAGTGCTAGAGATGATGGAGACAATGAGCAGTTCTTC. Protein product: CSARDDGDNEQFF.

The sample holds a few counts of this clonotype. CDR3 nucleotides: TGTGCCAGCAGCCTAGACAGGGTTGGAGAGACCCAGTACTTC. Its translation is CASSLDRVGETQYF. This chain joins TRBV7-9 and TRBJ2-5, with 7 bases fitting TRBD1. Germline V CDR1 and CDR2: SEHNR, FQNEAQ (reference sequence). This CDR3 spans 14 amino acids. Unmatched junction bases numbered 7, after V lost 5 bases and J lost 4 bases.

The J gene is TRBJ2-7, the V gene TRBV5-1, with TRBD2 matching 9 bases. Gene TRBJ2-5 matches the end of the DNA better, so the J call may be wrong. This CDR3 contains 17 residues. Germline CDR1 and CDR2: SGHRS and YFSETQ. The CDR3 DNA follows: TGCGCCAGCAGCTTGGCCAATGGCGGGGGGGCGTCAGAGACCCAGTACTTC. This sequence encodes CASSLANGGGASETQYF.

V gene TRBV10-3 combines with J gene TRBJ2-7; D is perhaps TRBD2 (5 bases). Trimming stripped 8 bases from V and 2 bases from J, with 10 bases between. This CDR3 region has 12 residues. CDR1 and CDR2 (germline): ENHRY, SYGVKD. The CDR3 nucleotides read TGTGCCATCTCCGAGAGGGCCTACGAGCAGTACTTC. The encoded protein is CAISERAYEQYF.

The table lists this clonotype with a few counts. The chain employs TRBV20-1 and TRBJ2-7; D ambiguous. The length of the CDR3 is 12 residues. Germline V lookup: CDR1 DFQATT, CDR2 SNEGSKA (reference sequence). Trimming cost V 6 bases and J 5 bases, with 14 bases left between them. CDR3 DNA: TGCAGTGCAAAGACGGCGCCAGACGAGCAGTACTTC. Protein sequence: CSAKTAPDEQYF.

CDR3 protein: CASSEGGRGYTF. The CDR3 DNA sequence: TGTGCCAGCAGTGAAGGCGGGAGGGGCTACACCTTC. The chain combines TRBV6-1 with TRBJ1-2; D not certain. In germline, CDR1 is MNHNS, CDR2 SASEGT. The V end lost 1 base, the J end lost 8 bases, and 8 bases lay between the germline ends. This CDR3 has 12 amino acids.

This clonotype was picked up a small number of times. The chain couples TRBV5-1 to TRBJ1-4; possibly TRBD1 for D (6 bases). With 4 bases removed from V and 8 bases from J, the gap between germline ends came to 18 bases. The germline V gene has CDR1 SGHRS and CDR2 YFSETQ. The CDR3 consists of 15 residues. CDR3 in amino acids: CASSPAMGAQEKLFF. The CDR3 DNA reads as TGCGCCAGCAGCCCGGCTATGGGGGCGCAGGAAAAACTGTTTTTT.

The chain links TRBV5-1 to TRBJ2-2, with D hard to call. V lost 4 bases, J lost 6 bases, and 10 bases lay in between. This CDR3 region has 13 residues. Germline V gives CDR1 SGHRS, CDR2 YFSETQ. The CDR3 bases are TGCGCCAGCAGCCCCCCTGGTTCCGGGGAGCTGTTTTTT. Translated, it gives CASSPPGSGELFF.

This clonotype was counted once. The CDR3, as DNA: TGTGCCAGCAGCGCCGTGGGGGGGCAAGAGACCCAGTACTTC. Translation: CASSAVGGQETQYF. V gene TRBV7-9 combines with J gene TRBJ2-5; 7 bases are a match to TRBD2. Germline V lookup: CDR1 SEHNR, CDR2 FQNEAQ (reference sequence). The CDR3 covers 14 residues. V lost 5 bases to trimming and J lost 2 bases; unmatched junction nucleotides: 5.

Only a few counts were recorded for this clonotype. The chain uses TRBV28 and TRBJ2-5; 13 nucleotides match TRBD2. Germline-derived CDR1 and CDR2 are MDHEN and SYDVKM. The CDR3 covers 16 residues. The junction had 5 bases not matched to a gene; V was cut back by 5 bases and J by 2 bases. CDR3 sequence: CASSRGLAGVQETQYF. The CDR3 nucleotides read TGTGCCAGCAGTCGCGGACTAGCGGGGGTTCAAGAGACCCAGTACTTC. The entire variable domain, with the rest obtained from reference TRBV28 and TRBJ2-5, is as follows: DVKVTQSSRYLVKRTGEKVFLECVQDMDHENMFWYRQDPGLGLRLIYFSYDVKMKEKGDIPEGYSVSREKKERFSLILESASTNQTSMYLCASSRGLAGVQETQYFGPGTRLLVL.

The chain joins TRBV10-3 to TRBJ1-6; a weak D match, TRBD1 (6 bases). The CDR3 loop spans 17 amino acids. Trimming cost V 1 base and J 4 bases, with 14 bases left between them. The germline V gene has CDR1 ENHRY and CDR2 SYGVKD. The CDR3 region has the DNA TGTGCCATCAGTGAGTTCGGGTCAGGGACATATAATTCACCCCTCCACTTT. Its translation is CAISEFGSGTYNSPLHF.

The V gene is TRBV10-2, the J gene TRBJ2-3; TRBD2 aligns across 7 bases. CDR1 is WSHSY, CDR2 SAAADI, per germline. Trimming took 3 bases from V and 6 from J; bases not matched to a gene: 15. The CDR3 is made up of 17 amino acids. CDR3 DNA sequence: TGCGCCAGCAGTGAATCAGGAGCGGGACGATCCGGGGATACGCAGTATTTT. This translates into CASSESGAGRSGDTQYF.

This clonotype was counted many times. The chain couples TRBV25-1 to TRBJ2-3, with D possibly being TRBD2 (5 bases). V was cut by 6 bases and J by 3 bases, with 16 bases left in between. CDR1 is MGHDK and CDR2 is SYGVNS in the germline V gene. The CDR3 totals 15 residues. The CDR3 DNA reads as TGTGCCAGCAGCCCGGCGAACCGAGGGACAGATACGCAGTATTTT. It yields the protein CASSPANRGTDTQYF.

The chain recombines TRBV2 with TRBJ2-5, with TRBD2 matching 10 bases. With V trimmed by 7 bases and J by 5 bases, 7 bases remained unmatched. The CDR3 is made up of 14 amino acids. CDR1 and CDR2 (germline): SNHLY, FYNNEI. Here the CDR3 DNA reads TGTGCCAGCATGCTAGCGGGAGCGGTGGAGACCCAGTACTTC. Translation gives CASMLAGAVETQYF.

The chain is built from TRBV29-1 and TRBJ2-1, with D tentatively TRBD1 (6 bases). Trimming removed 4 bases at V and 0 bases at J, with 7 bases between. Germline-derived CDR1 and CDR2 are SQVTM and ANQGSEA. The CDR3 extends over 13 amino acids. The DNA of the CDR3 is TGCAGCGTTGGGGGGCTCTCCTACAATGAGCAGTTCTTC. Residues: CSVGGLSYNEQFF.